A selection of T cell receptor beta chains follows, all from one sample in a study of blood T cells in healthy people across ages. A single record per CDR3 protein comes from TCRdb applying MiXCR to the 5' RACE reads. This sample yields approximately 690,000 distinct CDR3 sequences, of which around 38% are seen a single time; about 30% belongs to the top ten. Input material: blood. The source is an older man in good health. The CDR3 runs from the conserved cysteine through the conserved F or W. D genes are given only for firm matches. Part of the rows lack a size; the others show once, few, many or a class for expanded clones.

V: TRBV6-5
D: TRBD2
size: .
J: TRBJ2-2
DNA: TGTGCCAGCAGTAGACTAAGCGGGGGGAAGACCGGGGAGCTGTTTTTT
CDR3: CASSRLSGGKTGELFF

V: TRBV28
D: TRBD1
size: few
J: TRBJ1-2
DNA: TGTGCCAGCAAACAGGGGGACTATGGCTACACCTTC
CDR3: CASKQGDYGYTF

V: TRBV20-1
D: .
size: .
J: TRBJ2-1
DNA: TGCAGTGCGGATGGGGATAGCCTCAATGAGCAGTTCTTC
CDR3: CSADGDSLNEQFF

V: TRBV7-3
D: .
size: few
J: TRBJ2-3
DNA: TGTGCCAGCAGCCCCCAAAGTTTTACTAGCACAGATACGCAGTATTTT
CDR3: CASSPQSFTSTDTQYF

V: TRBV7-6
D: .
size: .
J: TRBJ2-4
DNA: TGTGCCAGCAGCCCTAACGGGGGCTCATTCGGAAACATTCAGTACTTC
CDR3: CASSPNGGSFGNIQYF

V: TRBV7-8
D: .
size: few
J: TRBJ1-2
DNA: TGTGCCAGCAGCTTAGAGACGGGCCCCAACTATGGCTACACCTTC
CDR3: CASSLETGPNYGYTF

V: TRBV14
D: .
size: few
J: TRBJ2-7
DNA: TGTGCCAGCAGCCAATTGCGAGGGTCCTACAATGAGCAGTACTTC
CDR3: CASSQLRGSYNEQYF

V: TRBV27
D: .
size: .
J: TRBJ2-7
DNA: TGTGCCTGCAGTTTTACAAAGGGCTCCTACGAGCAGTACTTC
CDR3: CACSFTKGSYEQYF

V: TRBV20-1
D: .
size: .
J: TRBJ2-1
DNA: TGCAGTGCTGGTACGAATGAGCAGTTCTTC
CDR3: CSAGTNEQFF

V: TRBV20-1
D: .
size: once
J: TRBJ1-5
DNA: TGCAGTGCTAGAGTGACACGTTATAGCAATCAGCCCCAGCATTTT
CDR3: CSARVTRYSNQPQHF

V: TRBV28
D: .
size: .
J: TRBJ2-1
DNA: TGTGCCAGCAGAGTGGCAGGGACCTCCTACAATGAGCAGTTCTTC
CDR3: CASRVAGTSYNEQFF

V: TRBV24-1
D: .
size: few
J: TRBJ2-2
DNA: TGTGCCACCAGTGTCCTTTCGTCCGGGGAGCTGTTTTTT
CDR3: CATSVLSSGELFF

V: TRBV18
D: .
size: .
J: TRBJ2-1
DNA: TGTGCCAGCTCACCCGGGCCCGAGGAGTACAATGAGCAGTTCTTC
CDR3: CASSPGPEEYNEQFF